Sequencing of this T cell receptor (beta chain) was carried out in a study of blood T cells in healthy people across ages. The wider study: For every two T cells, template switching captured about one barcoded beta molecule.

In regard to this clonotype: What it recognizes is unknown.

Next came a second PCR, run for about 7 to 12 cycles, which used a sample-barcoded 5' primer along with a J-beta primer mix. Using its own MiXCR run on the 5' RACE reads, TCRdb lists one record per CDR3 protein. The sample includes about 1.5 million distinct CDR3 sequences, about 45% seen only once; the top ten take 4%. Donation came from healthy Caucasian individuals in Russia who were aged roughly 6 to 95. J was trimmed by 2 bases and V by 1 base; bases with no gene match: 19. Per germline, CDR1 SQVTM and CDR2 ANQGSEA. CDR3 size: 20 residues. General study points: Reliance upon unsorted PBMCs precluded definitive naive versus antigen-experienced comparison.

The sample consisted of blood. The chain carries TRBV29-1 and TRBJ2-5, with 10 bases that match TRBD1. The TCR originated in a young woman in good health. This CDR3 reads CSVEAPPRDRGSYRQETQYF. The CDR3 DNA sequence: TGCAGCGTTGAAGCCCCTCCCCGGGACAGGGGAAGTTACCGACAAGAGACCCAGTACTTC.